These T cell receptor beta chains were read from a single sample in a study of graft-versus-host responses after intestinal transplantation. Assay: immunoSEQ multiplex PCR; the TCRdb copy retains only in-frame clones and omits some. The sample carries over 15,000 clones, approximately 37% recorded once. This specimen consisted of alloreactive CD8+ T cells from a mixed lymphocyte reaction culture, obtained before intestinal transplant. Receptor source: a human patient who received an intestinal transplant. Each CDR3 is given with its conserved first and last residue. The D gene is left open where the match is weak. The size field is filled for only some rows; it gives once, few, many or a size class.

v_gene,d_gene,abundance,j_gene,CDR3aa,CDR3nt
TRBV9,NA,NA,TRBJ1-1,CASSVIEGGTGPQNTEAFF,TGTGCCAGCAGCGTAATTGAAGGGGGGACGGGGCCCCAGAACACTGAAGCTTTCTTT
TRBV10-1,NA,NA,TRBJ2-7,CASSERASYEQYF,TGCGCCAGCAGTGAGAGGGCCTCCTACGAGCAGTACTTC
TRBV4-2,TRBD2,NA,TRBJ2-7,CASSQVSSGPYEQYF,TGTGCCAGCAGCCAAGTATCTAGCGGCCCCTACGAGCAGTACTTC
TRBV6-1,NA,NA,TRBJ2-7,CASGISPSEEKYF,TGTGCCAGCGGAATATCGCCATCAGAGGAGAAGTACTTC
TRBV5-8,TRBD1,NA,TRBJ2-7,CASSSGTGGFEQYF,TGTGCCAGCAGCTCCGGGACAGGGGGCTTCGAGCAGTACTTC
TRBV19,NA,NA,TRBJ2-1,CASSIMGDSYNEQFF,TGTGCCAGTAGTATCATGGGGGACTCATACAATGAGCAGTTCTTC
TRBV21-1,NA,few,TRBJ2-6,CASSKGVQGGANVLTF,TGTGCCAGCAGCAAGGGGGTTCAAGGAGGGGCCAACGTCCTGACTTTC
TRBV19,NA,NA,TRBJ2-1,CASSWDSFNEQFF,TGTGCCAGTAGCTGGGACTCGTTCAATGAGCAGTTCTTC
TRBV29-1,NA,few,TRBJ2-7,CSVGIGFEQYF,TGCAGCGTTGGAATAGGGTTCGAGCAGTACTTC
TRBV9,NA,NA,TRBJ2-7,CASSVGLTGDYEQYF,TGTGCCAGCAGCGTAGGGTTGACGGGGGACTACGAGCAGTACTTC
TRBV5-4,TRBD2,few,TRBJ2-1,CASRKAGDGDEQFF,TGTGCCAGCAGAAAGGCGGGAGATGGCGATGAGCAGTTCTTC
TRBV5-6,NA,few,TRBJ2-1,CASTWGNYNEQFF,TGTGCCAGCACCTGGGGCAACTACAATGAGCAGTTCTTC
TRBV27,NA,NA,TRBJ1-4,CASSLIPGVDEKLFF,TGTGCCAGCAGTTTAATCCCAGGGGTTGATGAAAAACTGTTTTTT
TRBV18,TRBD1,NA,TRBJ1-6,CASSPPDRGLNSPLHF,TGTGCCAGCTCACCACCGGACAGGGGGCTTAATTCACCCCTCCACTTT
TRBV6-6,TRBD1,NA,TRBJ1-1,CASLLPQGRYTEAFF,TGTGCCAGCCTTTTACCACAGGGGCGGTACACTGAAGCTTTCTTT
TRBV7-9,NA,few,TRBJ2-1,CASSLVGYNEQFF,TGTGCCAGCAGCTTAGTAGGATACAATGAGCAGTTCTTC
TRBV5-1,TRBD2,few,TRBJ2-1,CASSLEGPPGLAGGWYNEQFF,TGCGCCAGCAGCTTGGAGGGTCCCCCGGGACTAGCGGGAGGTTGGTACAATGAGCAGTTCTTC
TRBV29-1,NA,NA,TRBJ1-2,CSVERVWGLGYGYTF,TGCAGCGTTGAAAGGGTATGGGGGTTAGGATATGGCTACACCTTC
TRBV29-1,TRBD1,few,TRBJ1-2,CSVQGPWSYGYTF,TGCAGCGTACAGGGGCCATGGAGCTATGGCTACACCTTC
TRBV11-2,NA,NA,TRBJ1-1,CASTLKMWAENTEAFF,TGTGCCAGCACCCTAAAGATGTGGGCAGAGAACACTGAAGCTTTCTTT
TRBV11-1,NA,NA,TRBJ2-7,CASSVPRVGTASIHYEQYF,TGTGCCAGCAGCGTACCCCGGGTGGGGACCGCCTCAATTCACTACGAGCAGTACTTC
TRBV7-7,TRBD2,medium-sized,TRBJ2-7,CASSPGLAGTIEQYF,TGTGCCAGCAGCCCGGGACTAGCGGGAACTATCGAGCAGTACTTC
TRBV7-9,NA,medium-sized,TRBJ1-2,CASSLYGYTF,TGTGCCAGCAGCCTCTATGGCTACACCTTC
TRBV4-1,NA,NA,TRBJ1-1,CASSQALRVDTEAFF,TGCGCCAGCAGCCAAGCACTCCGGGTGGACACTGAAGCTTTCTTT
TRBV28,NA,NA,TRBJ2-7,CASSRLISRSSGFPYEQYF,TGTGCCAGCAGTCGACTTATCTCCAGGTCGAGCGGTTTTCCCTACGAGCAGTACTTC
TRBV16,NA,NA,TRBJ1-1,CASSPEHSMNTEAFF,TGTGCCAGCAGCCCAGAGCACAGCATGAACACTGAAGCTTTCTTT
TRBV27,NA,NA,TRBJ1-2,CASSFGGSNYGYTF,TGTGCCAGCAGTTTCGGGGGATCTAACTATGGCTACACCTTC
TRBV5-1,TRBD2,NA,TRBJ2-2,CASSFLPRLALNTGELFF,TGCGCCAGCAGTTTCCTACCCCGACTAGCGCTGAACACCGGGGAGCTGTTTTTT
TRBV2,TRBD1,few,TRBJ1-1,CSISVRGGYTEAFF,TGTTCCATCAGTGTCAGGGGGGGCTACACTGAAGCTTTCTTT
TRBV2,TRBD1,NA,TRBJ1-5,CASSGQGGRQPQHF,TGTGCCAGCAGCGGACAGGGAGGGCGGCAGCCCCAGCATTTT
TRBV5-5,NA,NA,TRBJ2-7,CASSQNFVFYEQYF,TGTGCCAGCAGCCAAAATTTCGTCTTTTACGAGCAGTACTTC
TRBV27,NA,few,TRBJ1-1,CASRLGGVGFEAFF,TGTGCCAGCAGGTTGGGGGGGGTAGGGTTTGAAGCTTTCTTT
TRBV9,TRBD2,NA,TRBJ2-1,CASSGSGTRYNEQFF,TGTGCCAGCAGCGGCTCCGGGACTAGATACAATGAGCAGTTCTTC
TRBV6-1,NA,few,TRBJ2-7,CASSSERVTYEQYF,TGTGCCAGCAGTTCGGAGAGGGTGACCTACGAGCAGTACTTC
TRBV5-6,TRBD2,few,TRBJ2-7,CASSRGVSGSSYEQYF,TGTGCCAGCAGCCGGGGGGTTAGCGGGAGCTCCTACGAGCAGTACTTC
TRBV7-9,NA,NA,TRBJ2-2,CASSSPGGLNTGELFF,TGTGCCAGCAGCTCGCCCGGAGGGCTCAACACCGGGGAGCTGTTTTTT